A single sample gave rise to the 20 T cell receptor beta chains below, sequenced in a study of shared clonotypes between healthy human individuals. Libraries were prepared by immunoSEQ multiplex PCR; TCRdb keeps only in-frame clonotypes and omits some of them. The table includes fewer than 350,000 clones, around 86% detected once. The sample comprised memory CD8+ T cells sorted from blood. The subset denotes: CD45RO+ cells pooled with CCR7-negative TemRA cells. The receptor set was obtained from a young man in good health.

The genes are TRBV4-3 and TRBJ2-2; 9 positions agree with TRBD1. Germline trimming cut 4 bases from V and 6 bases from J; bases unmatched to any gene: 3. Germline V gene sequence: CDR1 LGHNA, CDR2 YSLEER. This CDR3 contains 14 residues. The CDR3 bases are TGCGCCAGCAGCCCGGGACAGGGTCCCGGGGAGCTGTTTTTT. Translated, it gives CASSPGQGPGELFF.

The CDR3 here is CASSWGRGADTDTQYF. Written as DNA, the CDR3 is TGTGCCAGCAGCTGGGGAAGGGGGGCTGACACAGATACGCAGTATTTT. This chain connects TRBV5-4 to TRBJ2-3; TRBD1 or TRBD2 may be the D gene (6 bases each). The CDR3 runs 16 residues. V lost 3 bases to trimming and J lost 2 bases, with 16 bases between them. Germline CDR1 is SGHNT and CDR2 is YYREEE (reference sequence).

J is TRBJ2-5 and V is TRBV11-1; either TRBD1 or TRBD2 may supply D (5 bases each). The CDR3 contains 13 residues. Germline CDR1 is SGHAT and CDR2 is FQDESV (reference sequence). The germline V and J ends were trimmed by 3 bases and 2 bases, with 7 bases remaining between them. The CDR3 loop is CASSFWGQETQYF. The CDR3 nucleotides read TGTGCCAGCAGCTTTTGGGGGCAAGAGACCCAGTACTTC. The variable domain in full, with the rest retrieved from reference TRBV11-1 and TRBJ2-5, is EAEVAQSPRYKITEKSQAVAFWCDPISGHATLYWYRQILGQGPELLVQFQDESVVDDSQLPKDRFSAERLKGVDSTLKIQPAELGDSAMYLCASSFWGQETQYFGPGTRLLVL.

This clone has just one count. The J gene is TRBJ2-7, the V gene TRBV28; perhaps D is TRBD1 or TRBD2 (6 bases each). V was shortened by 6 bases and J by 9 bases, with 18 bases between the two germline ends. The CDR3 loop spans 13 amino acids. The V gene's germline CDR1 is MDHEN and CDR2 SYDVKM. CDR3 loop: CASRSPGDKGQYF. The CDR3 DNA follows: TGTGCCAGCAGATCTCCGGGGGACAAGGGGCAGTACTTC.

This chain links TRBV10-3 with TRBJ2-7; TRBD1 might be the D (5 bases). CDR3 length equals 14 residues. Trimming stripped 2 bases from V and 4 bases from J, with 12 bases between. CDR1 ENHRY and CDR2 SYGVKD come from the germline V gene. CDR3: CAISETGPPYEQYF. The CDR3, as DNA: TGTGCCATCAGTGAGACAGGCCCCCCGTACGAGCAGTACTTC.

This clone was counted a single time. This rearrangement joins TRBV6-1 to TRBJ2-7; 9 bases are a match to TRBD2. The CDR3 contains 15 residues. V shed 7 bases, J shed 4 bases, and the junction held 11 bases outside the gene matches. CDR1 and CDR2 from the germline V gene are MNHNS and SASEGT. DNA of the CDR3: TGTGCCAGCACCGTAGCGGGAGATGCCTGGTACGAGCAGTACTTC. This sequence encodes CASTVAGDAWYEQYF.

V is TRBV4-3 and J is TRBJ1-1, with D hard to call. Germline V gene lookup returns CDR1 LGHNA and CDR2 YSLEER. V lost 6 bases and J lost 3, with 17 bases in between. The CDR3 contains 15 residues. CDR3 loop: CASSKIPLWDTEAFF. The DNA for the CDR3 is TGCGCCAGCAGTAAAATACCGTTATGGGACACTGAAGCTTTCTTT.

This chain links TRBV5-1 with TRBJ1-2; 11 nucleotides agree with TRBD1. V dropped 4 bases and J dropped 7; count of bases not matched to a gene: 6. CDR3 length equals 14 residues. Germline V lookup: CDR1 SGHRS, CDR2 YFSETQ. This chain's CDR3 is CASSADRGQSGYTF. The CDR3 DNA reads TGCGCCAGCAGCGCGGACAGGGGGCAAAGTGGCTACACCTTC. Drawing the rest from reference TRBV5-1 and TRBJ1-2, the complete variable domain is KAGVTQTPRYLIKTRGQQVTLSCSPISGHRSVSWYQQTPGQGLQFLFEYFSETQRNKGNFPGRFSGRQFSNSRSEMNVSTLELGDSALYLCASSADRGQSGYTFGSGTRLTVV.

This clone was detected once. CDR3 in amino acids: CASSLTRVNTEAFF. The DNA of the CDR3 is TGTGCCAGCAGTTTGACCAGGGTGAACACTGAAGCTTTCTTT. This sequence joins TRBV28 and TRBJ1-1; a weak D match, TRBD1 (5 bases). With 3 bases removed from V and 0 bases from J, the gap between germline ends came to 8 bases. Germline V CDR1 and CDR2: MDHEN, SYDVKM. The CDR3 has 14 residues.

The CDR3 region is CASSPSGDGELFF. CDR3 in DNA: TGTGCCAGCTCACCAAGCGGGGACGGGGAGCTGTTTTTT. This rearrangement joins TRBV18 to TRBJ2-2, with 7 bases lining up with TRBD2. This CDR3 comprises 13 residues. J lost 7 bases, V lost 2 bases, and 1 base had no gene match. Germline loops: CDR1 KGHSH, CDR2 LQKENI.

The DNA for the CDR3 is TGTGCCAGCAGCCCTCGGTCCGGGATGAACACTGAAGCTTTCTTT. It is translated as CASSPRSGMNTEAFF. The chain employs TRBV7-9 and TRBJ1-1; D gene ambiguous. The CDR3 consists of 15 residues. Between the trimmed V and J ends, which lost 5 bases and 0 bases, there was a span of 13 bases. The V gene's germline CDR1 is SEHNR and CDR2 FQNEAQ (reference sequence).

This chain uses TRBV13 with TRBJ1-5, with TRBD1 matching over 7 bases. CDR3 length: 17 residues. Losses at the gene ends were 0 bases for V and 5 bases for J; bases not matched to a gene: 10. Germline V gene lookup returns CDR1 PRHDT and CDR2 FYEKMQ (reference sequence). CDR3 protein: CASSLGLGQRMDQPQHF. The CDR3 nucleotides are TGTGCCAGCAGCTTAGGATTGGGACAGCGTATGGATCAGCCCCAGCATTTT.

J is TRBJ2-7 and V is TRBV11-2; D not certain. Looked up from germline, CDR1 is SGHAT and CDR2 is FQNNGV. V was pared by 4 bases and J by 3 bases, with 10 bases between. The CDR3 sequence is 13 residues long. The DNA of the CDR3 is TGTGCCAGCAGCTCTTCCGCTGGCTACGAGCAGTACTTC. Amino acids: CASSSSAGYEQYF.

The chain uses TRBV5-4 and TRBJ2-7; unclear D gene. Germline loops: CDR1 SGHNT, CDR2 YYREEE (reference sequence). This CDR3 has 14 amino acids. Trimming removed 0 bases from V and 3 bases from J, with 10 bases in between. The CDR3 nucleotides read TGTGCCAGCAGCTTGGTGTACGGATACTACGAGCAGTACTTC. Translation: CASSLVYGYYEQYF. Based on the CDR3 plus reference TRBV5-4 and TRBJ2-7, the full variable domain is ETGVTQSPTHLIKTRGQQVTLRCSSQSGHNTVSWYQQALGQGPQFIFQYYREEENGRGNFPPRFSGLQFPNYSSELNVNALELDDSALYLCASSLVYGYYEQYFGPGTRLTVT.

V usage is TRBV11-2 and J usage is TRBJ1-5, with TRBD1 matching over 9 bases. Germline CDR1 reads SGHAT; CDR2 reads FQNNGV. The CDR3 length is 16 residues. Trimming at V came to 5 bases and at J to 7 bases, leaving 12 bases not matched to a gene. The CDR3 loop reads CASSPPGQGWKQPQHF. The CDR3 coding sequence is TGTGCCAGCAGCCCGCCGGGACAGGGATGGAAACAGCCCCAGCATTTT.

The gene calls are TRBV6-5 and TRBJ2-2; no firm D call. CDR3 length: 13 residues. The V gene lost 4 bases and the J gene lost 3 bases, with 6 bases spanning the gap. CDR1 is MNHEY, CDR2 SVGAGI, per germline. CDR3 region: CASSFADTGELFF. Here the CDR3 DNA reads TGTGCCAGCAGTTTCGCCGACACCGGGGAGCTGTTTTTT.

The V gene is TRBV6-6, the J gene TRBJ1-1; D is undetermined. Germline CDR1 reads MNHNY; CDR2 reads SVGAGI (reference sequence). CDR3 length equals 12 residues. V was clipped by 3 bases and J by 3 bases, with 5 bases between them. The CDR3 loop is CASSYADTEAFF. CDR3 coding DNA: TGTGCCAGCAGTTATGCGGACACTGAAGCTTTCTTT.

The J gene is TRBJ2-5, the V gene TRBV7-9, with TRBD2 matching over 8 bases. The CDR3 spans 16 residues. Germline-derived CDR1 and CDR2 are SEHNR and FQNEAQ (reference sequence). Losses at the gene ends were 2 bases for V and 3 bases for J; bases not matched to a gene: 8. CDR3: CASSLNGRAWEETQYF. For the CDR3, the DNA is TGTGCCAGCAGCTTAAACGGGAGGGCCTGGGAAGAGACCCAGTACTTC. The whole variable domain, remainder taken from reference TRBV7-9 and TRBJ2-5, is DTGVSQNPRHKITKRGQNVTFRCDPISEHNRLYWYRQTLGQGPEFLTYFQNEAQLEKSRLLSDRFSAERPKGSFSTLEIQRTEQGDSAMYLCASSLNGRAWEETQYFGPGTRLLVL.

J is TRBJ2-7 and V is TRBV7-8; no clear D. CDR1 SGHVS and CDR2 FQNEAQ come from the germline V gene. The CDR3 sequence is 16 residues long. V shed 1 base and J shed 0 bases, with 13 bases lying between them. CDR3 in DNA: TGTGCCAGCAGCTTAGGGCCAGAAATGAGCTCCTACGAGCAGTACTTC. This codes for CASSLGPEMSSYEQYF.

V is TRBV27 and J is TRBJ2-2, with TRBD1 identical over 10 bases. CDR1 and CDR2 (germline): MNHEY, SMNVEV (reference sequence). Germline trimming cut 7 bases from V and 5 bases from J; bases unmatched to any gene: 10. The CDR3 contains 16 residues. The CDR3: CASKERDRGFTGELFF. DNA for the CDR3: TGTGCCAGCAAAGAACGGGACAGGGGTTTTACCGGGGAGCTGTTTTTT.